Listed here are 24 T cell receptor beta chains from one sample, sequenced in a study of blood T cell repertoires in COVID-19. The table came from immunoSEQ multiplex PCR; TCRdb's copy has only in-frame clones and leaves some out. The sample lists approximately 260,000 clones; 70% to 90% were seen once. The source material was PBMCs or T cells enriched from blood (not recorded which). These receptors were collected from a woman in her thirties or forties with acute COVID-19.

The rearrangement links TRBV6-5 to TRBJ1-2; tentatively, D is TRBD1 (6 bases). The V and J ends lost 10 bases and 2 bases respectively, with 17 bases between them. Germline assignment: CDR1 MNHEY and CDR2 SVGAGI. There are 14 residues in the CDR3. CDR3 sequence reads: CATSAGHINYGYTF. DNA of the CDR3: TGTGCCACCTCAGCGGGACACATAAACTATGGCTACACCTTC.

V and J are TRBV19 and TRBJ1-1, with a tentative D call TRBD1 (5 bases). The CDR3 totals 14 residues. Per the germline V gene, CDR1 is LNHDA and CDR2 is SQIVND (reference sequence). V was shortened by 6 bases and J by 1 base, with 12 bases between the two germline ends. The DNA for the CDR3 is TGTGCCAGTAGCCTCCCCGGGGGGAACACTGAAGCTTTCTTT. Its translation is CASSLPGGNTEAFF.

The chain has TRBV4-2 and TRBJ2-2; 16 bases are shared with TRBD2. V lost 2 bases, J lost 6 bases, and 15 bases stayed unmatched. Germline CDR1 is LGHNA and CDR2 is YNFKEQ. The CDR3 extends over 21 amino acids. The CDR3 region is CASSQLHSGLAGGPDPGELFF. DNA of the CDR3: TGTGCCAGCAGCCAACTACACTCGGGACTAGCGGGAGGGCCCGATCCCGGGGAGCTGTTTTTT.

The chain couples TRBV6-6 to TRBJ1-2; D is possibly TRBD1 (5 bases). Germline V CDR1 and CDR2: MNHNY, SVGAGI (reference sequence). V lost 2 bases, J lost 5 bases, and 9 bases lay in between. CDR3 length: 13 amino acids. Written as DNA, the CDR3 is TGTGCCAGCAGTTACGGGGACTCTTATGGCTACACCTTC. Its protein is CASSYGDSYGYTF.

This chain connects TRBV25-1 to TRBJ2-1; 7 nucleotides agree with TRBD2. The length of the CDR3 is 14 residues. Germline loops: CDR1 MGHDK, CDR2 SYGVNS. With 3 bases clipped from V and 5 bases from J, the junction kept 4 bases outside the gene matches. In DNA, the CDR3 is TGTGCCAGCAGTGAGTCTAGCGGACACAATGAGCAGTTCTTC. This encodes CASSESSGHNEQFF.

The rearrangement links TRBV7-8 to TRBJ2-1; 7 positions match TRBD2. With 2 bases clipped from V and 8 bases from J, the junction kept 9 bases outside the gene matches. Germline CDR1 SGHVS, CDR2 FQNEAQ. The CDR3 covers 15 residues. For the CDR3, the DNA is TGTGCCAGCAGCTTACGGCGGGAGAGAGGGTATGAGCAGTTCTTC. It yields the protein CASSLRRERGYEQFF.

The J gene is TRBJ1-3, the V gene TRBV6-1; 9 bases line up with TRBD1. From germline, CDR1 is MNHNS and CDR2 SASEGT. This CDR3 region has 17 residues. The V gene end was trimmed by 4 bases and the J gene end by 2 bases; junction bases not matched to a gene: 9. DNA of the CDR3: TGTGCCAGCAGTGGGGGGGGACAGGGAGGGACTGGAAACACCATATATTTT. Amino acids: CASSGGGQGGTGNTIYF.

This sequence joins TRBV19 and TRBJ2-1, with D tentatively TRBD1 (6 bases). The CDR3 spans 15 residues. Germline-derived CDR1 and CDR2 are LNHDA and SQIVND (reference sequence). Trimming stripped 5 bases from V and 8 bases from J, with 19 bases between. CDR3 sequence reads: CASSPGQYVADEQFF. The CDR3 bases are TGTGCCAGTAGTCCAGGACAGTATGTGGCCGATGAGCAGTTCTTC.

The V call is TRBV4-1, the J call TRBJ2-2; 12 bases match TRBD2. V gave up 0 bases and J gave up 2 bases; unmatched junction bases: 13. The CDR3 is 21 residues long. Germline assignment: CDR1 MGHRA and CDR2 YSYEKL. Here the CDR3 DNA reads TGCGCCAGCAGCCAAGATTGGGCCTCTGGACTAGCGGGGTCAAACACCGGGGAGCTGTTTTTT. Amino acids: CASSQDWASGLAGSNTGELFF.

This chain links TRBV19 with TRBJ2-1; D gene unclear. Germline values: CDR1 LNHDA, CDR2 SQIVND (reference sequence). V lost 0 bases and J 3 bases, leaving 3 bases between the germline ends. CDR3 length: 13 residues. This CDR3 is CASSIDNYNEQFF. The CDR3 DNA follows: TGTGCCAGTAGTATAGATAACTACAATGAGCAGTTCTTC.

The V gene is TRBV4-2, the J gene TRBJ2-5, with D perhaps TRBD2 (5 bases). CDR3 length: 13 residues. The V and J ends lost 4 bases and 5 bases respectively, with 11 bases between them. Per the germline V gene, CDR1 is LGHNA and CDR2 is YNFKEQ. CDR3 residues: CASSPGIWETQYF. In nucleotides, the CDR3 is TGTGCCAGCAGCCCGGGAATTTGGGAGACCCAGTACTTC.

The CDR3 sequence: CASSPGLTSGSAGETQYF. The DNA of the CDR3 is TGTGCCAGCTCACCCGGCCTGACTAGCGGGAGTGCGGGGGAGACCCAGTACTTC. The chain is built from TRBV18 and TRBJ2-5; 12 nucleotides match TRBD2. V gave up 3 bases and J gave up 5 bases; unmatched junction bases: 13. The germline V gene encodes CDR1 KGHSH and CDR2 LQKENI. The CDR3 runs 18 residues.

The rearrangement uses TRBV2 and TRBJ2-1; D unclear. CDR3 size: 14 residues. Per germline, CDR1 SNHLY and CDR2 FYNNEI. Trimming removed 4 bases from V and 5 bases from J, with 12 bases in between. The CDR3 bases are TGTGCCAGCAGTGTTTTCTCCTTCGACAATGAGCAGTTCTTC. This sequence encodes CASSVFSFDNEQFF.

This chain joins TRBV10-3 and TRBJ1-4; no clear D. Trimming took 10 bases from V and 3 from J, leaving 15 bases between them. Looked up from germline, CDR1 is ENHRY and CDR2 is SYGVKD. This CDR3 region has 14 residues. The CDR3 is CASRPTAANEKLFF. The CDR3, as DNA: TGTGCCAGCCGACCGACCGCGGCTAATGAAAAACTGTTTTTT.

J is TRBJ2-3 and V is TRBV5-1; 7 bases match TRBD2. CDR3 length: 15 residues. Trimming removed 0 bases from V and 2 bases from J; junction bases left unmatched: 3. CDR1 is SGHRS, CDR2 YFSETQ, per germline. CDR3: CASSLDRGDTDTQYF. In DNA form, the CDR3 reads TGCGCCAGCAGCTTGGATCGGGGGGACACAGATACGCAGTATTTT.

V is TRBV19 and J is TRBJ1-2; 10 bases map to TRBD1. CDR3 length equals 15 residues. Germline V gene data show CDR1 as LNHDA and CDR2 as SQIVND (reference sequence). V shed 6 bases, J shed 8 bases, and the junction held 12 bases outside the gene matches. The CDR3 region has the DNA TGTGCCAGTAGATTACCGGGACAGGGGTCGGGAGGCTACACCTTC. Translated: CASRLPGQGSGGYTF.

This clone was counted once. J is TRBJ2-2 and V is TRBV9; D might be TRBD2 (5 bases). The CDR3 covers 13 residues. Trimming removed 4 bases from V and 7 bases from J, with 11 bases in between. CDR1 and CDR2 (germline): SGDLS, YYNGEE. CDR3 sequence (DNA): TGTGCCAGCAGCCCTCGGGGTTTCGGGGAGCTGTTTTTT. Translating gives CASSPRGFGELFF. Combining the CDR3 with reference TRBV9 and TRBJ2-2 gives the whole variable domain DSGVTQTPKHLITATGQRVTLRCSPRSGDLSVYWYQQSLDQGLQFLIQYYNGEERAKGNILERFSAQQFPDLHSELNLSSLELGDSALYFCASSPRGFGELFFGEGSRLTVL.

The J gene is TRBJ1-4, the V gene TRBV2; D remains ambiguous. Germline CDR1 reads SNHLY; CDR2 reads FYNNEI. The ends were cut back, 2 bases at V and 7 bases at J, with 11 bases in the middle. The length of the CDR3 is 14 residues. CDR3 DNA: TGTGCCAGCAGTGAACGGACTCGGGGTGAAAAACTGTTTTTT. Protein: CASSERTRGEKLFF.

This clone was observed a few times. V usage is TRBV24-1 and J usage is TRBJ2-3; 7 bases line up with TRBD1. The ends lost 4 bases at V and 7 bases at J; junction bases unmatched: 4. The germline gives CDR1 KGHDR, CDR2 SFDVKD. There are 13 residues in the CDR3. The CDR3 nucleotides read TGTGCCACCAGTGAAAGACAGGGTTATACGCAGTATTTT. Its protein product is CATSERQGYTQYF.

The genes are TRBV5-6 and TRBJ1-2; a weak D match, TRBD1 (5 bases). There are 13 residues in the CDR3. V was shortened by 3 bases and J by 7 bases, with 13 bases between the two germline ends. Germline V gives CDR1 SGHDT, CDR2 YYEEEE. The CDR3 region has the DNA TGTGCCAGCAGCTCTGGAAGGGGTGCTGGCTACACCTTC. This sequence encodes CASSSGRGAGYTF.

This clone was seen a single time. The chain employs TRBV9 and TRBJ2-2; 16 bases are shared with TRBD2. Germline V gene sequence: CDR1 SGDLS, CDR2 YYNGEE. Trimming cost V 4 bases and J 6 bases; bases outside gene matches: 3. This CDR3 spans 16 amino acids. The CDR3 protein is CASSLGLAGGSGELFF. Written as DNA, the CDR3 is TGTGCCAGCAGCTTGGGACTAGCGGGAGGGTCCGGGGAGCTGTTTTTT.

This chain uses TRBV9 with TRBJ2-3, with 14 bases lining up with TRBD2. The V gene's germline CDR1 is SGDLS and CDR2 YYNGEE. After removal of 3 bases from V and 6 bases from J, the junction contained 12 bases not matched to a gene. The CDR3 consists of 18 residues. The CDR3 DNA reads TGTGCCAGCAGCGCCAGACTGACTAGCGGGAGGGCCGCGGATACGCAGTATTTT. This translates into CASSARLTSGRAADTQYF.

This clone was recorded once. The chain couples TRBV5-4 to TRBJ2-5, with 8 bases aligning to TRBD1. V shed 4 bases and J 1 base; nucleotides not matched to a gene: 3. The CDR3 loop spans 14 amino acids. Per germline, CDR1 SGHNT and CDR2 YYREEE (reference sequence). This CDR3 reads CASSKTGGQETQYF. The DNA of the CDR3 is TGTGCCAGCAGCAAAACAGGGGGCCAAGAGACCCAGTACTTC.

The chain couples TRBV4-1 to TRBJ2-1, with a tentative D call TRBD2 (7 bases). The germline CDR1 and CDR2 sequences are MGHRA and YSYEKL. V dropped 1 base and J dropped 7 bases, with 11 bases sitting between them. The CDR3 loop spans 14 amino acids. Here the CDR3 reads CASSQGTAGNEQFF. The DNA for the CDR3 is TGCGCCAGCAGCCAAGGGACAGCGGGAAATGAGCAGTTCTTC.